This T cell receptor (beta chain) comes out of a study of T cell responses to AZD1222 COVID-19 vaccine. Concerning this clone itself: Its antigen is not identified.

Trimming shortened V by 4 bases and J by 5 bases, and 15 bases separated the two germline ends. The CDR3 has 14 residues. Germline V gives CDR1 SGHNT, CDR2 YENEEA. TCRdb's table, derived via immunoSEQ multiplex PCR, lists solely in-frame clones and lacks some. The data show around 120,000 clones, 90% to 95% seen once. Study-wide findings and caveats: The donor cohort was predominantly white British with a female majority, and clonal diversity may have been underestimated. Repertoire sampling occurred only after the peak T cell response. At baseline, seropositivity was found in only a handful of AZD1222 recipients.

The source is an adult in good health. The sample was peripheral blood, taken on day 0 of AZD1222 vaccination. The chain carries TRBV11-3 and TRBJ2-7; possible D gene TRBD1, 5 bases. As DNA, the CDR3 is TGTGCCAGCAGCTCCACCGAAGGGGTTGACGAGCAGTACTTC. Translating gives CASSSTEGVDEQYF.